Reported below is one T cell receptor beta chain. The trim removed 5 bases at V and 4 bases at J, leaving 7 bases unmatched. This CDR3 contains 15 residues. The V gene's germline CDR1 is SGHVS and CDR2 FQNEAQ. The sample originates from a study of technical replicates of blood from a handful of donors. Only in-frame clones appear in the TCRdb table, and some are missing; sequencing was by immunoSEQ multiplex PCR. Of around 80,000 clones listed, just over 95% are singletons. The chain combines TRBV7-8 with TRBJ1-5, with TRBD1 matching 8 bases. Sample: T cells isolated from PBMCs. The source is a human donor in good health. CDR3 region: CASSHGQGSNQPQHF. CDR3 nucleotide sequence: TGTGCCAGCAGCCACGGACAGGGCAGTAATCAGCCCCAGCATTTT.